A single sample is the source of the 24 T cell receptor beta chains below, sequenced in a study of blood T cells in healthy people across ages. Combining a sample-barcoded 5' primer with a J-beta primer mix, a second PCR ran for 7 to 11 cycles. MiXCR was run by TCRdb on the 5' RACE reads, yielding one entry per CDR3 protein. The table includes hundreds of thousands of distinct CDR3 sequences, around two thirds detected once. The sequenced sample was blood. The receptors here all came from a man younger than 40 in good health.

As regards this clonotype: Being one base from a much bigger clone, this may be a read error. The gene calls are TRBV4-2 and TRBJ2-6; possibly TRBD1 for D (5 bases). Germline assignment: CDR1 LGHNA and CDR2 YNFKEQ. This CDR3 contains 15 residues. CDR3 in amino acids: CASSQDQTGASVLTF. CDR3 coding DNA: TGTGCCAGCAGCCAAGATCAAACTGGGGCCAGCGTCCTGACTTTC.

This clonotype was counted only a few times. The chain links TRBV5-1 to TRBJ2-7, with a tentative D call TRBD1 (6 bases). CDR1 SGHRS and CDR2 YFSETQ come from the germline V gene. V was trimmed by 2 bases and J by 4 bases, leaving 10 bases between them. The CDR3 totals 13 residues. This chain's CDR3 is CASSFQQGYEQYF. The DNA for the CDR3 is TGCGCCAGCAGCTTTCAACAGGGATACGAGCAGTACTTC.

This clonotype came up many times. CDR3 protein: CASVPGSTQETQYF. As DNA, the CDR3 is TGTGCCAGCGTCCCCGGATCTACCCAAGAGACCCAGTACTTC. The chain is built from TRBV2 and TRBJ2-5; D ambiguous. The V end lost 8 bases, the J end lost 1 base, and 14 bases lay between the germline ends. The germline gives CDR1 SNHLY, CDR2 FYNNEI. CDR3 length: 14 residues.

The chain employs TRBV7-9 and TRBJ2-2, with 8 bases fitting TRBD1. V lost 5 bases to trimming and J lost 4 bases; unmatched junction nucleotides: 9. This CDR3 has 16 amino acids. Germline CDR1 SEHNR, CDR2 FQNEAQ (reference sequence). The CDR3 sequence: CASSINRDRGTGELFF. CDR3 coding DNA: TGTGCCAGCAGCATAAACCGCGACAGGGGCACCGGGGAGCTGTTTTTT. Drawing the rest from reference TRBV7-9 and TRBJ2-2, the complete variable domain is DTGVSQNPRHKITKRGQNVTFRCDPISEHNRLYWYRQTLGQGPEFLTYFQNEAQLEKSRLLSDRFSAERPKGSFSTLEIQRTEQGDSAMYLCASSINRDRGTGELFFGEGSRLTVL.

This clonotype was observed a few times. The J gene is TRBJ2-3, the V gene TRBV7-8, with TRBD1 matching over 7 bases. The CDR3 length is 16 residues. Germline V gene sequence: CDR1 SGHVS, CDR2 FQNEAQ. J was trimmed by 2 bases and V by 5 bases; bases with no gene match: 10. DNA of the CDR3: TGTGCCAGCAGCCCTAGACAGGGCGGGCTCACAGATACGCAGTATTTT. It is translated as CASSPRQGGLTDTQYF.

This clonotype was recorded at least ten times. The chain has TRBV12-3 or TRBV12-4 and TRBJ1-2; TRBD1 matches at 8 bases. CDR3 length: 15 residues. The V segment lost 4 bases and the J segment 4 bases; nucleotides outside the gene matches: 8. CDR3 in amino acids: CASSSGQVGPYGYTF. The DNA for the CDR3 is TGTGCCAGCAGTTCGGGACAGGTCGGCCCCTATGGCTACACCTTC.

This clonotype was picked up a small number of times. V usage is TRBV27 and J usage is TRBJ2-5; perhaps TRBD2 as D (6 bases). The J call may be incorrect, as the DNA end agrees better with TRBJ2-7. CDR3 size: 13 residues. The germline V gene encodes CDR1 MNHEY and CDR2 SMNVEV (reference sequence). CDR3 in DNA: TGTGCCAGCAGGCAAGGGCGGGGCGACGAGCAGTACTTC. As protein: CASRQGRGDEQYF.

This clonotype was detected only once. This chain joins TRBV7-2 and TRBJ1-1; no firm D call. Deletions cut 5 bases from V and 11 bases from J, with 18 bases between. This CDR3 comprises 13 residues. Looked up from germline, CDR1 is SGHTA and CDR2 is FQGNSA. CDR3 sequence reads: CASSHQPRDAAFF. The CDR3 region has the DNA TGTGCCAGCAGCCACCAACCTCGTGATGCGGCTTTCTTT. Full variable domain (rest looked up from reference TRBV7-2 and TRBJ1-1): GAGVSQSPSNKVTEKGKDVELRCDPISGHTALYWYRQSLGQGLEFLIYFQGNSAPDKSGLPSDRFSAERTGGSVSTLTIQRTQQEDSAVYLCASSHQPRDAAFFGQGTRLTVV.

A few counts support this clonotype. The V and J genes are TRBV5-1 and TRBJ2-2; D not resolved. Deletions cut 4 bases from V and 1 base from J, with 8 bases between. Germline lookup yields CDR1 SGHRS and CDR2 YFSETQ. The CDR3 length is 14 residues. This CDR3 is CASSRTENTGELFF. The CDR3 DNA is TGCGCCAGCAGCCGGACGGAGAACACCGGGGAGCTGTTTTTT.

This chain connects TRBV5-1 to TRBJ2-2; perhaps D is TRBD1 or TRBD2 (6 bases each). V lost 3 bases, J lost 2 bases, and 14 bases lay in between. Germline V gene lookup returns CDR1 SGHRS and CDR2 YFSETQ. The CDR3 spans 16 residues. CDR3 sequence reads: CASSWGAGLNTGELFF. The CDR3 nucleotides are TGCGCCAGCAGCTGGGGGGCAGGCCTAAACACCGGGGAGCTGTTTTTT.

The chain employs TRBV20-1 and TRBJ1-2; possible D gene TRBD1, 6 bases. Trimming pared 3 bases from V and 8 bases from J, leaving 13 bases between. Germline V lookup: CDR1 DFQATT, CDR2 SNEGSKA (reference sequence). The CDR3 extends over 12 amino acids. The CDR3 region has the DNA TGCAGTGCTAGTGAACAGGGAGGGGGCTACACCTTC. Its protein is CSASEQGGGYTF.

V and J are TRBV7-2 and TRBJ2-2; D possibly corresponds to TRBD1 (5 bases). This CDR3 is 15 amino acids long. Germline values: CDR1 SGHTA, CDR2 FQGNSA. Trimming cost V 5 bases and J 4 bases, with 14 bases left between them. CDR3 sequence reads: CASSIYDRSTGELFF. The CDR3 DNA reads TGTGCCAGCAGCATCTATGACAGAAGCACCGGGGAGCTGTTTTTT. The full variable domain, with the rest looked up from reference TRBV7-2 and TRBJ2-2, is GAGVSQSPSNKVTEKGKDVELRCDPISGHTALYWYRQSLGQGLEFLIYFQGNSAPDKSGLPSDRFSAERTGGSVSTLTIQRTQQEDSAVYLCASSIYDRSTGELFFGEGSRLTVL.

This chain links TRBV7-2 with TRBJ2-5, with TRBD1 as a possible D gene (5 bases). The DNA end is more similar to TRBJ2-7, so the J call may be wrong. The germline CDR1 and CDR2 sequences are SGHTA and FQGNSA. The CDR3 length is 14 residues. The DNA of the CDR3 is TGTGCCAGCAGCAGGGTAGCAGGGACCTACGAGCAGTACTTC. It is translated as CASSRVAGTYEQYF.

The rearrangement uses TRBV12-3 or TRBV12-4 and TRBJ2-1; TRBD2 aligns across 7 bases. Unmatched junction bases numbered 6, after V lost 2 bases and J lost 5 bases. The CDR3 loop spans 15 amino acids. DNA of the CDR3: TGTGCCAGCAGTTTACTGGGCGGGGGTGACAATGAGCAGTTCTTC. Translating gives CASSLLGGGDNEQFF.

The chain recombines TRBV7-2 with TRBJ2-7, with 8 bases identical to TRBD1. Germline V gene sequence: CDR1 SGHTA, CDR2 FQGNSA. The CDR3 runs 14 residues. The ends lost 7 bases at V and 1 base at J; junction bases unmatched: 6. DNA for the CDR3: TGTGCCAGCAACCCCCAGGGGGCATCCTACGAGCAGTACTTC. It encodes CASNPQGASYEQYF.

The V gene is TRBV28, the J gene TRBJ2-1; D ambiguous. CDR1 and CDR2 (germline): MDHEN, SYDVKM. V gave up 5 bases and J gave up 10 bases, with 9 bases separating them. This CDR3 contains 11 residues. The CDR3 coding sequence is TGTGCCAGCAGTGACCTCCAAGAGCAGTTCTTC. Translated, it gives CASSDLQEQFF.

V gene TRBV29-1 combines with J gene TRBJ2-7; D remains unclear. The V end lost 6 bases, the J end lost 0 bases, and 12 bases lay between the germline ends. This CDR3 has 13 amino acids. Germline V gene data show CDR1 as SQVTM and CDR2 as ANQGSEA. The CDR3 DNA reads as TGCAGCGTCGTCAAAGTCAGCTCCTACGAGCAGTACTTC. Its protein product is CSVVKVSSYEQYF.

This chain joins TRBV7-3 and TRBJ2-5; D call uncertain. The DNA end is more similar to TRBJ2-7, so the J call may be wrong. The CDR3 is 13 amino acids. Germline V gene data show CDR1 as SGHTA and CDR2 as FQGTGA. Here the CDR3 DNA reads TGTGCCAGCAGCTCCATCCCGGGCTACGAGCAGTACTTC. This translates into CASSSIPGYEQYF.

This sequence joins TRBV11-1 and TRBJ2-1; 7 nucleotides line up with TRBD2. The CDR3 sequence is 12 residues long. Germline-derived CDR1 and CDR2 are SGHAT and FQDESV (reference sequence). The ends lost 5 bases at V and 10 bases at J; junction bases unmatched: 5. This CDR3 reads CASSQKRGEQFF. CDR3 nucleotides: TGTGCCAGCAGCCAAAAGCGGGGCGAGCAGTTCTTC.

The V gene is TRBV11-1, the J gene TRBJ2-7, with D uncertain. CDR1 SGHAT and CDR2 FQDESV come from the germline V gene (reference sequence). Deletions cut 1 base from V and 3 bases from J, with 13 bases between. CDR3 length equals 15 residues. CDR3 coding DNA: TGTGCCAGCAGCTTAGGCCCCGACAACCACTACGAGCAGTACTTC. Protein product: CASSLGPDNHYEQYF. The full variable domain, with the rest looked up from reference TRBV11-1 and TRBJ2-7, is EAEVAQSPRYKITEKSQAVAFWCDPISGHATLYWYRQILGQGPELLVQFQDESVVDDSQLPKDRFSAERLKGVDSTLKIQPAELGDSAMYLCASSLGPDNHYEQYFGPGTRLTVT.

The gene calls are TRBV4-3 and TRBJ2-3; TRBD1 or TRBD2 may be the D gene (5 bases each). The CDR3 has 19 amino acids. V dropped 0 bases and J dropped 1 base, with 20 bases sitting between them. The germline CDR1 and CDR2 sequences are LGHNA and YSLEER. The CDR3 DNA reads TGCGCCAGCAGCCAAGATCGAGGGGTAGACAGTCTCGGCACAGATACGCAGTATTTT. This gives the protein CASSQDRGVDSLGTDTQYF.

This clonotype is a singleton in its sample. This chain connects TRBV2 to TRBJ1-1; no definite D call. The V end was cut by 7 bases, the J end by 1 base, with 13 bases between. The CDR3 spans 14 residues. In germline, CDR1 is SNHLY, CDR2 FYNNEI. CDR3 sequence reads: CASTAQRRNTEAFF. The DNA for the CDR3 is TGTGCCAGCACTGCACAGAGACGGAACACTGAAGCTTTCTTT. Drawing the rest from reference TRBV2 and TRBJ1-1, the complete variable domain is EPEVTQTPSHQVTQMGQEVILRCVPISNHLYFYWYRQILGQKVEFLVSFYNNEISEKSEIFDDQFSVERPDGSNFTLKIRSTKLEDSAMYFCASTAQRRNTEAFFGQGTRLTVV.

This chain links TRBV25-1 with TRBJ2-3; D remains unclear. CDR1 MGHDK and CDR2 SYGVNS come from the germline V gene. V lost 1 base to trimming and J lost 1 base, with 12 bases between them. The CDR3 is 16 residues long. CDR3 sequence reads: CASSESWGPGTDTQYF. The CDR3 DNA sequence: TGTGCCAGCAGTGAATCTTGGGGTCCAGGCACAGATACGCAGTATTTT.

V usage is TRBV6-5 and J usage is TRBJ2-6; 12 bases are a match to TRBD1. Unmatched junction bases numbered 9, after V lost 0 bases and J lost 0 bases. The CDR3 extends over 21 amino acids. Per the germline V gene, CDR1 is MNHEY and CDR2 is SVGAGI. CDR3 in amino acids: CASSYSWGTGGSYSGANVLTF. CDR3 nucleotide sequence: TGTGCCAGCAGTTACTCGTGGGGGACAGGGGGCTCCTACTCTGGGGCCAACGTCCTGACTTTC.